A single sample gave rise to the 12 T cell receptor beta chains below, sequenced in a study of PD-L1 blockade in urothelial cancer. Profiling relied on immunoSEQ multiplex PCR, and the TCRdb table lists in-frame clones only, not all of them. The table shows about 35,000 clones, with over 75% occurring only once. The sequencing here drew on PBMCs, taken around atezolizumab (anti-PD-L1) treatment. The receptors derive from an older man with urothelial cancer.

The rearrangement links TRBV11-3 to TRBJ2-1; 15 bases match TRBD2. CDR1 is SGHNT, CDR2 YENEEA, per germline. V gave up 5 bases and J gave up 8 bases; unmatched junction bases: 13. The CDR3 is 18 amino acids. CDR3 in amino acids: CASSPRTSGGALGDEQFF. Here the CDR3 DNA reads TGTGCCAGCAGCCCCAGGACTAGCGGGGGGGCTCTAGGGGATGAGCAGTTCTTC.

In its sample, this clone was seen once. The CDR3 spells CASSATSGSRAETQYF. The CDR3 DNA sequence: TGTGCCAGCTCAGCTACTAGCGGGAGTAGGGCGGAGACCCAGTACTTC. The chain links TRBV18 to TRBJ2-5, with 11 bases identical to TRBD2. The CDR3 spans 16 residues. J was trimmed by 5 bases and V by 5 bases; bases with no gene match: 10. Germline-derived CDR1 and CDR2 are KGHSH and LQKENI.

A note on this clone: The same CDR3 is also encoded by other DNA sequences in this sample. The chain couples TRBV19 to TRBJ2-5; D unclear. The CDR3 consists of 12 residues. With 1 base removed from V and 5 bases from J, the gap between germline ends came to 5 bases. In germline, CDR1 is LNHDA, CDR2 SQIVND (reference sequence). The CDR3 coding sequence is TGTGCCAGTAGTATAGCCGGGGAGACCCAGTACTTC. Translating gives CASSIAGETQYF. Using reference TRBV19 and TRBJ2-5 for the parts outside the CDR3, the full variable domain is DGGITQSPKYLFRKEGQNVTLSCEQNLNHDAMYWYRQDPGQGLRLIYYSQIVNDFQKGDIAEGYSVSREKKESFPLTVTSAQKNPTAFYLCASSIAGETQYFGPGTRLLVL.

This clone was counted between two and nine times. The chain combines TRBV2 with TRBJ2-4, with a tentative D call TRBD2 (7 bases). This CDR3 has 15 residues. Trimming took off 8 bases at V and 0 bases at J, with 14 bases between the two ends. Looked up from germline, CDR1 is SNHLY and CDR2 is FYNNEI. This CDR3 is CASLGGDLAKNIQYF. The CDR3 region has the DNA TGTGCCAGCTTAGGGGGGGACCTAGCCAAAAACATTCAGTACTTC. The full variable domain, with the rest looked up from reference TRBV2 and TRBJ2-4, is EPEVTQTPSHQVTQMGQEVILRCVPISNHLYFYWYRQILGQKVEFLVSFYNNEISEKSEIFDDQFSVERPDGSNFTLKIRSTKLEDSAMYFCASLGGDLAKNIQYFGAGTRLSVL.

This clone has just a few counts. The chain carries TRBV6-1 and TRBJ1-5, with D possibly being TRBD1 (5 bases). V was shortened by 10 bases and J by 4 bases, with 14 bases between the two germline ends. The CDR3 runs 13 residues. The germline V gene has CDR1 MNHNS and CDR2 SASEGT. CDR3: CATGPDINQPQHF. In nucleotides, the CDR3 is TGTGCCACAGGTCCGGACATAAATCAGCCCCAGCATTTT.

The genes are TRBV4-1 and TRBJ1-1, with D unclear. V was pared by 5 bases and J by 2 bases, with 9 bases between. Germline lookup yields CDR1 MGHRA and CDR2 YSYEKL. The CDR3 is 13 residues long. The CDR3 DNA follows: TGCGCCAGCAGCGAGAACAGTAACACTGAAGCTTTCTTT. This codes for CASSENSNTEAFF.

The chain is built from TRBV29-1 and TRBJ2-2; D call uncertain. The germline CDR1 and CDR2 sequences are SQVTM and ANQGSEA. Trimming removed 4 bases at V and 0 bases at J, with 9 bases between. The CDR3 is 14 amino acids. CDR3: CSVVIGANTGELFF. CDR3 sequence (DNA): TGCAGCGTTGTAATCGGAGCGAACACCGGGGAGCTGTTTTTT.

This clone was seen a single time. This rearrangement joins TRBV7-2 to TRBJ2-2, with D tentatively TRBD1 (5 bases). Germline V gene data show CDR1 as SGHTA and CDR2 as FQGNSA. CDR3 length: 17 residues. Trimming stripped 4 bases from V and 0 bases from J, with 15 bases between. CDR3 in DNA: TGTGCCAGCAGCTCTTCACTCAGGGCCGCGAACACCGGGGAGCTGTTTTTT. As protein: CASSSSLRAANTGELFF.

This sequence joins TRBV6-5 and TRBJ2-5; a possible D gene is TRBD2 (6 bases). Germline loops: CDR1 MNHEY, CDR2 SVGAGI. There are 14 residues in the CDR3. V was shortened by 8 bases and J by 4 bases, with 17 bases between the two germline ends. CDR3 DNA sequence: TGTGCCAGCGCCGGGACTCAACCCATAGAGACCCAGTACTTC. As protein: CASAGTQPIETQYF.

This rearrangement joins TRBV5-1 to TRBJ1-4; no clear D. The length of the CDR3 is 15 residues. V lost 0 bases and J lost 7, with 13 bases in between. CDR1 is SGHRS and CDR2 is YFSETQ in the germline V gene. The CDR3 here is CASSLAGSSGEKLFF. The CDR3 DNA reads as TGCGCCAGCAGCTTGGCTGGGTCCTCGGGTGAAAAACTGTTTTTT.

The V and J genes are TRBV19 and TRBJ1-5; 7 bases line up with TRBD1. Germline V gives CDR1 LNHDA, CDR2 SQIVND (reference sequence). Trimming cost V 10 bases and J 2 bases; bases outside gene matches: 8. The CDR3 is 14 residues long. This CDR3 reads CATAPGQGNQPQHF. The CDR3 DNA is TGTGCCACGGCTCCTGGACAGGGCAATCAGCCCCAGCATTTT.

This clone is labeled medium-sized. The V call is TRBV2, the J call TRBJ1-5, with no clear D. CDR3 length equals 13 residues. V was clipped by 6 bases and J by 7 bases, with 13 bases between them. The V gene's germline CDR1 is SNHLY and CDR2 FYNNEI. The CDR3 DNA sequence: TGTGCCAGCAGCCCCCCCGGGTCCCAGCCCCAGCATTTT. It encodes CASSPPGSQPQHF.